These 27 T cell receptor beta chains originate from one sample sequenced in a study of radiotherapy plus CTLA-4 blockade in lung cancer. Clones were sequenced by immunoSEQ multiplex PCR, and TCRdb holds only the in-frame ones, with some missing. The sample yields about 80,000 clones, about four fifths seen once. Sequencing was performed on peripheral blood, taken from a patient treated with radiotherapy plus ipilimumab. All receptors derive from a human donor with non-small cell lung cancer whose response to radiotherapy plus ipilimumab could not be evaluated. Some clones in this sample may be carry-over from other donors' samples.

This chain joins TRBV4-1 and TRBJ2-5; 11 bases line up with TRBD2. Trimming cost V 0 bases and J 9 bases; bases outside gene matches: 9. This CDR3 region has 16 residues. Germline-derived CDR1 and CDR2 are MGHRA and YSYEKL. The CDR3 nucleotides read TGCGCCAGCAGCCAAGAGCTAGCGGGGGGCCTCGAGGCCCAGTACTTC. It translates to CASSQELAGGLEAQYF.

The J gene is TRBJ1-2, the V gene TRBV7-9; D is perhaps TRBD1 (5 bases). The CDR3 spans 14 residues. V lost 5 bases and J 5 bases, leaving 15 bases between the germline ends. CDR1 SEHNR and CDR2 FQNEAQ come from the germline V gene (reference sequence). The CDR3 DNA reads as TGTGCCAGCAGCGGAAGGGGCCGTTTTTATGGCTACACCTTC. This codes for CASSGRGRFYGYTF.

The chain is built from TRBV10-1 and TRBJ2-1, with a weak D call TRBD2 (6 bases). This CDR3 is 12 amino acids long. Germline CDR1 reads WNHNN; CDR2 reads SYGVQD (reference sequence). Between the trimmed V and J ends, which lost 3 bases and 9 bases, there was a span of 9 bases. The CDR3, as DNA: TGCGCCAGCAGTGAACTAGCTCCTGAGCAGTTCTTC. Its translation is CASSELAPEQFF.

The V call is TRBV5-1, the J call TRBJ1-1, with a tentative D call TRBD1 (6 bases). Deletions cut 0 bases from V and 2 bases from J, with 11 bases between. The CDR3 consists of 15 residues. The germline V gene has CDR1 SGHRS and CDR2 YFSETQ. The CDR3 DNA reads TGCGCCAGCAGCTTGGCCGGGACACCTAACACTGAAGCTTTCTTT. Residues: CASSLAGTPNTEAFF.

The V and J genes are TRBV7-3 and TRBJ1-1; possibly TRBD1 for D (5 bases). Trimming removed 6 bases from V and 0 bases from J, with 8 bases in between. This CDR3 spans 13 amino acids. Germline CDR1 reads SGHTA; CDR2 reads FQGTGA. The CDR3, as DNA: TGTGCCAGCAGAGGCAGGGTGAACACTGAAGCTTTCTTT. It yields the protein CASRGRVNTEAFF.

The chain joins TRBV9 to TRBJ2-2; no firm D call. This CDR3 contains 12 residues. Trimming cost V 0 bases and J 8 bases, with 5 bases left between them. From germline, CDR1 is SGDLS and CDR2 YYNGEE. CDR3 sequence: CASSVDLGELFF. The CDR3 region has the DNA TGTGCCAGCAGCGTAGATCTGGGGGAGCTGTTTTTT. Full variable domain (remainder filled in from reference TRBV9 and TRBJ2-2): DSGVTQTPKHLITATGQRVTLRCSPRSGDLSVYWYQQSLDQGLQFLIQYYNGEERAKGNILERFSAQQFPDLHSELNLSSLELGDSALYFCASSVDLGELFFGEGSRLTVL.

The chain carries TRBV4-1 and TRBJ2-5, with a tentative D call TRBD1 (5 bases). Trimming removed 4 bases at V and 4 bases at J, with 16 bases between. In germline, CDR1 is MGHRA, CDR2 YSYEKL. The CDR3 extends over 15 amino acids. DNA of the CDR3: TGCGCCAGCAGCCTGCAGGACCATCAGGGAGAGACCCAGTACTTC. This sequence encodes CASSLQDHQGETQYF.

This sequence joins TRBV2 and TRBJ1-5; 8 bases align to TRBD1. V shed 7 bases and J 7 bases; nucleotides not matched to a gene: 9. The CDR3 has 14 amino acids. The germline CDR1 and CDR2 sequences are SNHLY and FYNNEI. CDR3: CASTGGQGGQPQHF. CDR3 coding DNA: TGTGCCAGCACTGGAGGACAGGGAGGGCAGCCCCAGCATTTT. The variable domain in full, with the rest retrieved from reference TRBV2 and TRBJ1-5, is EPEVTQTPSHQVTQMGQEVILRCVPISNHLYFYWYRQILGQKVEFLVSFYNNEISEKSEIFDDQFSVERPDGSNFTLKIRSTKLEDSAMYFCASTGGQGGQPQHFGDGTRLSIL.

This clone was recorded a few times. The chain joins TRBV10-3 to TRBJ2-7, with 10 bases lining up with TRBD1. This CDR3 is built from 15 residues. The germline V gene encodes CDR1 ENHRY and CDR2 SYGVKD. V shed 3 bases and J 3 bases; nucleotides not matched to a gene: 5. CDR3 residues: CAISDPGQGFYEQYF. DNA for the CDR3: TGTGCCATCAGTGACCCGGGACAGGGGTTCTACGAGCAGTACTTC.

The chain combines TRBV9 with TRBJ1-3, with TRBD1 as a possible D gene (5 bases). V lost 3 bases, J lost 8 bases, and 15 bases lay in between. The CDR3 consists of 14 residues. Germline CDR1 is SGDLS and CDR2 is YYNGEE. CDR3 nucleotides: TGTGCCAGCAGCGAGGGGACTCATATGGACACCATATATTTT. Residues: CASSEGTHMDTIYF. The full variable domain, in which reference TRBV9 and TRBJ1-3 provide the parts outside the CDR3, is DSGVTQTPKHLITATGQRVTLRCSPRSGDLSVYWYQQSLDQGLQFLIQYYNGEERAKGNILERFSAQQFPDLHSELNLSSLELGDSALYFCASSEGTHMDTIYFGEGSWLTVV.

On this clone: The same CDR3 is also encoded by other DNA sequences in this sample. The genes are TRBV27 and TRBJ2-5; tentative D call: TRBD1 (6 bases). Germline V gene lookup returns CDR1 MNHEY and CDR2 SMNVEV (reference sequence). This CDR3 comprises 15 residues. V was pared by 1 base and J by 4 bases, with 13 bases between. This chain's CDR3 is CASSLLGAEGETQYF. The CDR3 DNA is TGTGCCAGCAGTTTATTGGGGGCTGAAGGAGAGACCCAGTACTTC.

In the case of this clone: Other DNA sequences within the sample encode an identical CDR3. The J gene is TRBJ2-3, the V gene TRBV6-5, with a tentative D call TRBD1 (6 bases). Germline lookup yields CDR1 MNHEY and CDR2 SVGAGI. Trimming took off 4 bases at V and 0 bases at J, with 14 bases between the two ends. The CDR3 has 16 amino acids. As DNA, the CDR3 is TGTGCCAGCAGTTCTCTCAGGGGCCGGAGCACAGATACGCAGTATTTT. This codes for CASSSLRGRSTDTQYF.

This clone is a singleton in its sample. This chain connects TRBV5-1 to TRBJ2-7; 8 bases are shared with TRBD2. Germline-derived CDR1 and CDR2 are SGHRS and YFSETQ. The CDR3 is 17 amino acids. Germline trimming cut 7 bases from V and 0 bases from J; bases unmatched to any gene: 15. CDR3 nucleotides: TGCGCCAGCCCCCCGGGGGGGGCTATACTAAGCTCCTACGAGCAGTACTTC. This gives the protein CASPPGGAILSSYEQYF.

The sample holds one count of this clone. This chain links TRBV5-8 with TRBJ1-5; D is unresolved. This CDR3 is built from 15 residues. The germline V and J ends were trimmed by 0 bases and 2 bases, with 9 bases remaining between them. CDR1 and CDR2 from the germline V gene are SGHTS and YDEGEE. This CDR3 is CASSLGRERNQPQHF. The CDR3 DNA follows: TGTGCCAGCAGCTTGGGGAGGGAGCGCAATCAGCCCCAGCATTTT.

This clone was picked up a small number of times. The V and J genes are TRBV10-2 and TRBJ1-1; TRBD1 agrees at 9 bases. The CDR3 is 11 amino acids. Looked up from germline, CDR1 is WSHSY and CDR2 is SAAADI. V dropped 8 bases and J dropped 5; count of bases not matched to a gene: 0. The CDR3 protein is CASGQGTEAFF. The CDR3, as DNA: TGCGCCAGCGGACAGGGGACTGAAGCTTTCTTT.

The rearrangement links TRBV6-6 to TRBJ1-3; 10 nucleotides line up with TRBD1. Germline V gene data show CDR1 as MNHNY and CDR2 as SVGAGI (reference sequence). This CDR3 region has 16 residues. J was trimmed by 2 bases and V by 2 bases; bases with no gene match: 3. The CDR3 sequence is CASSYDRGRTGNTIYF. For the CDR3, the DNA is TGTGCCAGCAGTTACGACAGGGGGCGAACTGGAAACACCATATATTTT.

The chain has TRBV9 and TRBJ2-6, with D possibly matching TRBD2 (5 bases). In germline, CDR1 is SGDLS, CDR2 YYNGEE. V was cut by 4 bases and J by 2 bases, with 16 bases left in between. The CDR3 is made up of 17 amino acids. CDR3 bases: TGTGCCAGCAGCCCTAGCCCGGGTAAAACTGGGGCCAACGTCCTGACTTTC. It codes for CASSPSPGKTGANVLTF.

The chain links TRBV6-5 to TRBJ2-3; D uncertain. The V end was cut by 6 bases, the J end by 2 bases, with 6 bases between. In germline, CDR1 is MNHEY, CDR2 SVGAGI. The CDR3 covers 12 residues. DNA for the CDR3: TGTGCCAGCAGCCCCTCCACAGATACGCAGTATTTT. It yields the protein CASSPSTDTQYF.

This clone was seen many times. The chain recombines TRBV7-9 with TRBJ2-6; tentative D call: TRBD1 (6 bases). CDR3 length: 19 residues. The V end lost 5 bases, the J end lost 0 bases, and 20 bases lay between the germline ends. Germline V gene sequence: CDR1 SEHNR, CDR2 FQNEAQ (reference sequence). CDR3 nucleotides: TGTGCCAGCAGCGGAGAAAGACAGGCCGACCTCTCTGGGGCCAACGTCCTGACTTTC. Amino acids: CASSGERQADLSGANVLTF.

This clone was counted between two and nine times. J is TRBJ2-7 and V is TRBV5-6; maybe TRBD1 (5 bases). V lost 3 bases and J 3 bases, leaving 10 bases between the germline ends. The CDR3 totals 13 residues. CDR1 and CDR2 from the germline V gene are SGHDT and YYEEEE. The CDR3 here is CASSWGLYYEQYF. The DNA of the CDR3 is TGTGCCAGCAGCTGGGGCCTCTACTACGAGCAGTACTTC.

This chain joins TRBV29-1 and TRBJ1-1; no definite D call. Germline CDR1 SQVTM, CDR2 ANQGSEA. The CDR3 length is 11 residues. V lost 4 bases, J lost 11 bases, and 14 bases lay in between. The CDR3 spells CSVATAEKAFF. CDR3 nucleotides: TGCAGCGTTGCGACCGCGGAGAAGGCTTTCTTT.

V gene TRBV9 combines with J gene TRBJ2-1, with D possibly matching TRBD1 (6 bases). Germline-derived CDR1 and CDR2 are SGDLS and YYNGEE. V lost 3 bases and J lost 0, with 7 bases in between. The CDR3 length is 14 residues. The CDR3 spells CASSGQVSYNEQFF. The CDR3 DNA sequence: TGTGCCAGCAGCGGACAGGTCTCCTACAATGAGCAGTTCTTC.

The chain carries TRBV19 and TRBJ2-5, with TRBD1 matching over 8 bases. This CDR3 is 14 amino acids long. Germline CDR1 is LNHDA and CDR2 is SQIVND (reference sequence). V was pared by 3 bases and J by 3 bases, with 3 bases of the junction left unmatched. The CDR3: CASSIRQGKETQYF. CDR3 in DNA: TGTGCCAGTAGTATTCGACAGGGGAAAGAGACCCAGTACTTC.

The genes are TRBV5-1 and TRBJ2-5; D is possibly TRBD1 (6 bases). Germline V lookup: CDR1 SGHRS, CDR2 YFSETQ. The V gene lost 4 bases and the J gene lost 3 bases, with 13 bases spanning the gap. The CDR3 consists of 14 residues. Written as DNA, the CDR3 is TGCGCCAGCAGCACCGGACAGACAGAAGAGACCCAGTACTTC. Translation: CASSTGQTEETQYF.

The rearrangement uses TRBV19 and TRBJ1-3, with 10 bases matching TRBD1. V dropped 9 bases and J dropped 9; count of bases not matched to a gene: 14. This CDR3 has 15 residues. Germline values: CDR1 LNHDA, CDR2 SQIVND (reference sequence). The CDR3 protein is CASSGTGDAKSTIYF. CDR3 coding DNA: TGTGCCAGCTCGGGGACAGGGGATGCGAAAAGCACCATATATTTT.

The chain carries TRBV27 and TRBJ2-2; perhaps TRBD1 as D (6 bases). The germline CDR1 and CDR2 sequences are MNHEY and SMNVEV (reference sequence). V shed 6 bases and J shed 3 bases, with 14 bases lying between them. The length of the CDR3 is 15 residues. The CDR3 nucleotides are TGTGCCAGCAGCCTCGGGACATTTCACACCGGGGAGCTGTTTTTT. Protein: CASSLGTFHTGELFF.

This chain uses TRBV27 with TRBJ2-1; 9 bases are a match to TRBD1. Germline assignment: CDR1 MNHEY and CDR2 SMNVEV (reference sequence). The trim removed 5 bases at V and 6 bases at J, leaving 11 bases unmatched. This CDR3 is built from 16 residues. CDR3 coding DNA: TGTGCCAGCAGTCCCCCTCCGGGACAGGGTTCCAATGAGCAGTTCTTC. It yields the protein CASSPPPGQGSNEQFF.